These T cell receptor beta chains were read from a single sample in a study of shared clonotypes between healthy human individuals. Measured with immunoSEQ multiplex PCR; TCRdb has only the in-frame clones, and not every one. The data show 2 million to 3 million clones, with more than 85% seen just once and about 0.34% held by the top ten. The sequenced sample was naive CD4+ T cells from PBMCs. The source of these receptors is a man aged 18 to 35 in good health. Some clones in this sample may be carry-over from other donors' samples. CDR3s include the opening cysteine and the closing phenylalanine or tryptophan. D genes are given only for firm matches.

d_gene	v_gene	j_gene	CDR3nt	CDR3aa
TRBD1	TRBV30	TRBJ1-1	TGTGCCTGGAGTCCGCCGGGACAGGGGGGAACTTTCTTT	CAWSPPGQGGTFF
TRBD1	TRBV27	TRBJ1-1	TGTGCCAGCATTCCACAGGGGAGGTTAGCTGAAGCTTTCTTT	CASIPQGRLAEAFF
.	TRBV6-1	TRBJ2-7	TGTGCCAGCAGTGATCAGGGGATATCCTACGAGCAGTACTTC	CASSDQGISYEQYF
TRBD1	TRBV18	TRBJ2-7	TGTGCCAGCTCACCAGTAACAGGGGGCGACTACGAGCAGTACTTC	CASSPVTGGDYEQYF
.	TRBV29-1	TRBJ2-3	TGCAGCGGGGGGCTGGCAGATACGCAGTATTTT	CSGGLADTQYF
.	TRBV30	TRBJ1-3	TGTGCCTGGAGTTCGGGGTCAGTTGGAAACACCATATATTTT	CAWSSGSVGNTIYF
TRBD1	TRBV19	TRBJ1-1	TGTGCCAGTAGTAGAGGGACAGGCTGGCACGCTGAAGCTTTCTTT	CASSRGTGWHAEAFF
.	TRBV19	TRBJ1-2	TGTGCCAGTAGTAAGTGGGGAAGCTCGGCTAACTATGGCTACACCTTC	CASSKWGSSANYGYTF
TRBD2	TRBV5-6	TRBJ2-7	TGTGCCAGCAGCCGCAAGCCTAGCGGCTCCTACGAGCAGTACTTC	CASSRKPSGSYEQYF
.	TRBV21-1	TRBJ2-3	TGTGCCAGCATAGCAGATACGCAGTATTTT	CASIADTQYF
.	TRBV9	TRBJ2-3	TGTGCCAGCAGCTCTAGTGGGCTACTCTACTCTAGCACAGATACGCAGTATTTT	CASSSSGLLYSSTDTQYF
.	TRBV11-2	TRBJ1-5	TGTGCCAGCAGCCCAATGGGGGGCAATCAGCCCCAGCATTTT	CASSPMGGNQPQHF
TRBD2	TRBV28	TRBJ2-3	TGTGCCAGCAGTTTATGGTTTTCACTAGCGGGAGCTTTCGAAGATACGCAGTATTTT	CASSLWFSLAGAFEDTQYF
.	TRBV7-8	TRBJ1-3	TGTGCCAGCTCATCTTTGAGGGGCTCGATAGGAAACACCATATATTTT	CASSSLRGSIGNTIYF